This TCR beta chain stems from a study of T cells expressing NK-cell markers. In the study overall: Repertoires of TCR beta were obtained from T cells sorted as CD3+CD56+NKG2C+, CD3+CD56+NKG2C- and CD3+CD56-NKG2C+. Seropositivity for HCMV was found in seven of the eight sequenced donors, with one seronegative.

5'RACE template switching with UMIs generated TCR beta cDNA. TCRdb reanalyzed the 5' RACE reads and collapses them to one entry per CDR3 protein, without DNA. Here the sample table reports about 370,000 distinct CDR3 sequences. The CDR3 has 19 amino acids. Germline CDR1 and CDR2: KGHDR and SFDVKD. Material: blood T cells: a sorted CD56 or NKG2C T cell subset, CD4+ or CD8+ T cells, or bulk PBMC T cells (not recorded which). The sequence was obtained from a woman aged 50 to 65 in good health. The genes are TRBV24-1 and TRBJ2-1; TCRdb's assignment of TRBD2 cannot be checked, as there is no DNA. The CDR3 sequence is CATSDFKAGGPSSYNEQFF.